The 7 T cell receptor beta chains given below trace back to one sample, sequenced in a study of blood T cells in healthy people across ages. Primers used in a second PCR of roughly 7 to 12 cycles were a sample-barcoded 5' primer and a J-beta primer mix. Each CDR3 protein is one row after TCRdb ran MiXCR on the 5' RACE reads. The table lists fewer than 950,000 distinct CDR3 sequences, 36% of them singletons. Sequencing input: blood. All receptors derive from a man between 18 and 29 years old in good health.

V usage is TRBV7-9 and J usage is TRBJ2-1; the D is unclear. With 3 bases removed from V and 13 bases from J, the gap between germline ends came to 13 bases. CDR3 size: 12 residues. Looked up from germline, CDR1 is SEHNR and CDR2 is FQNEAQ (reference sequence). CDR3 DNA sequence: TGTGCCAGCAGCTTGTTCCAAGAGACCCAGTTCTTC. Protein sequence: CASSLFQETQFF.

This chain uses TRBV29-1 with TRBJ2-2; 7 bases fit TRBD1. In germline, CDR1 is SQVTM, CDR2 ANQGSEA. The CDR3 length is 14 residues. Germline trimming cut 2 bases from V and 5 bases from J; bases unmatched to any gene: 5. CDR3 residues: CSVERQGVTGELFF. In nucleotides, the CDR3 is TGCAGCGTTGAACGGCAGGGGGTAACCGGGGAGCTGTTTTTT.

The sample holds a few counts of this clonotype. This chain links TRBV19 with TRBJ1-5; D uncertain. The ends were cut back, 5 bases at V and 4 bases at J, with 21 bases in the middle. This CDR3 has 17 amino acids. Per germline, CDR1 LNHDA and CDR2 SQIVND (reference sequence). CDR3 sequence: CASSSLPTRTENQPQHF. CDR3 bases: TGTGCCAGTAGTTCCCTCCCGACCAGGACCGAAAATCAGCCCCAGCATTTT.

The J gene is TRBJ1-2, the V gene TRBV27, with TRBD1 identical over 8 bases. This CDR3 has 15 residues. Germline V lookup: CDR1 MNHEY, CDR2 SMNVEV (reference sequence). V shed 3 bases, J shed 7 bases, and the junction held 10 bases outside the gene matches. CDR3 residues: CASSFQGASGGGYTF. CDR3 coding DNA: TGTGCCAGCAGTTTTCAGGGGGCCTCGGGGGGTGGCTACACCTTC.

This clonotype occurred a few times. This chain links TRBV6-6 with TRBJ2-3; no definite D call. The V and J ends lost 4 bases and 4 bases respectively, with 9 bases between them. The CDR3 consists of 13 residues. Germline-derived CDR1 and CDR2 are MNHNY and SVGAGI (reference sequence). The CDR3 region is CASSFTPADTQYF. The CDR3 nucleotides read TGTGCCAGCAGTTTTACCCCGGCAGATACGCAGTATTTT.

The J gene is TRBJ2-1, the V gene TRBV7-2, with no clear D. The CDR3 is made up of 14 amino acids. V was trimmed by 2 bases and J by 4 bases, leaving 9 bases between them. CDR1 and CDR2 from the germline V gene are SGHTA and FQGNSA. CDR3 in DNA: TGTGCCAGCAGCTTAAGGTACCAATACAATGAGCAGTTCTTC. Protein: CASSLRYQYNEQFF.

This clonotype was recorded many times. The chain carries TRBV4-3 and TRBJ2-3, with D possibly being TRBD2 (7 bases). This CDR3 spans 17 amino acids. Trimming removed 0 bases at V and 9 bases at J, with 22 bases between. Germline CDR1 reads LGHNA; CDR2 reads YSLEER. The CDR3 region has the DNA TGCGCCAGCAGCCAAGATAGGTCGCGGGGGCCTACGTCAACGCAGTATTTT. This codes for CASSQDRSRGPTSTQYF.